These 20 T cell receptor beta chains share one sample of origin, sequenced in a study of human T cells and chemical hapten exposure. Time point noted: patch test 1, 2 weeks after DPC sensitization. As to treatment: therapeutic diphenylcyclopropenone sensitization with weekly scalp DPC. A single record per CDR3 protein comes from TCRdb applying MiXCR to the RACE reads. The table records fewer than 500,000 distinct CDR3 sequences, roughly 4.8% of them present only once. Sequencing was performed on whole blood, taken in connection with sensitization to the hapten diphenylcyclopropenone (DPC). These receptor sequences come from a woman between 50 and 59 years old with alopecia areata. Some clones in this sample may be carry-over from other donors' samples.

The table lists this clonotype with many counts. The CDR3 here is CASSQDSRGRTDTQYF. Written as DNA, the CDR3 is TGCGCCAGCAGCCAAGATTCGAGGGGCCGGACAGATACGCAGTATTTT. V is TRBV4-1 and J is TRBJ2-3, with D perhaps assigned TRBD1 or TRBD2 (5 bases each). Trimming removed 0 bases at V and 3 bases at J, with 13 bases between. CDR3 length: 16 residues. The V gene's germline CDR1 is MGHRA and CDR2 YSYEKL.

This clonotype was seen repeatedly, ten times or more. The genes are TRBV10-3 and TRBJ2-5; a weak D match, TRBD1 (5 bases). V was cut by 3 bases and J by 3 bases, with 14 bases left in between. There are 15 residues in the CDR3. Germline CDR1 ENHRY, CDR2 SYGVKD. CDR3 nucleotides: TGTGCCATCAGTGACGGACAAGAACTTAAAGAGACCCAGTACTTC. Translation: CAISDGQELKETQYF.

This clonotype has a handful of counts. J is TRBJ2-3 and V is TRBV20-1, with 10 bases aligning to TRBD2. Germline lookup yields CDR1 DFQATT and CDR2 SNEGSKA (reference sequence). The CDR3 sequence is 16 residues long. With V trimmed by 3 bases and J by 5 bases, 11 bases remained unmatched. The CDR3 DNA sequence: TGCAGTGCTAGCCCTCAGCGGGGGGGAGACATAGATACGCAGTATTTT. Residues: CSASPQRGGDIDTQYF.

The chain is built from TRBV20-1 and TRBJ2-3, with 7 bases that match TRBD2. Germline CDR1 and CDR2: DFQATT and SNEGSKA (reference sequence). This CDR3 comprises 18 residues. Trimming at V came to 0 bases and at J to 3 bases, leaving 15 bases not matched to a gene. The CDR3 coding sequence is TGCAGTGCTAGAGACGATCCGGGGGTAAGCGGGATAACAGATACGCAGTATTTT. Residues: CSARDDPGVSGITDTQYF.

There are a few counts of this clonotype. The CDR3 coding sequence is TGCAGCGTTGAGGACTCAACACGGGGGGCGGAAGCTTTCTTT. Its protein product is CSVEDSTRGAEAFF. The chain combines TRBV29-1 with TRBJ1-1, with TRBD1 as a possible D gene (6 bases). Trimming removed 3 bases at V and 8 bases at J, with 19 bases between. The CDR3 sequence is 14 residues long. The V gene's germline CDR1 is SQVTM and CDR2 ANQGSEA.

This clonotype was seen at least ten times. This sequence joins TRBV3-1 and TRBJ2-7, with 7 bases identical to TRBD2. The V and J ends lost 1 base and 5 bases, in that order; junction bases with no gene match: 11. Germline CDR1 is LGHDT and CDR2 is YNNKEL (reference sequence). This CDR3 has 16 residues. CDR3 in amino acids: CASSQGGGGKAHEQYF. The CDR3, as DNA: TGTGCCAGCAGCCAAGGGGGGGGAGGGAAAGCCCACGAGCAGTACTTC.

This clonotype was found a few times. CDR3 in DNA: TGCGCCAGCAGCCAAGGTTTTGGGCAGACCTCACCCCTCCACTTT. As protein: CASSQGFGQTSPLHF. V is TRBV4-1 and J is TRBJ1-6; D remains unclear. V was trimmed by 1 base and J by 10 bases, leaving 14 bases between them. CDR3 length equals 15 residues. Per the germline V gene, CDR1 is MGHRA and CDR2 is YSYEKL.

The table lists this clonotype with a few counts. The rearrangement joins TRBV12-3 or TRBV12-4 to TRBJ1-1; D unclear. Trimming removed 4 bases from V and 3 bases from J, with 9 bases in between. CDR3 length equals 13 residues. The CDR3, as DNA: TGTGCCAGCAGTTCCCCGGGAGACACTGAAGCTTTCTTT. Its protein is CASSSPGDTEAFF.

At least ten counts were recorded for this clonotype. CDR3 protein: CASSSAMGGNANTGELFF. The CDR3 coding sequence is TGTGCCAGCAGCTCCGCTATGGGGGGAAACGCGAACACCGGGGAGCTGTTTTTT. This chain connects TRBV28 to TRBJ2-2; maybe TRBD2 (6 bases). CDR1 and CDR2 (germline): MDHEN, SYDVKM. V was clipped by 6 bases and J by 0 bases, with 20 bases between them. The CDR3 is 18 residues long.

This clonotype was seen at least ten times. V and J are TRBV5-1 and TRBJ1-3; 9 bases map to TRBD1. The CDR3 has 14 amino acids. Trimming at V came to 4 bases and at J to 2 bases, leaving 1 base not matched to a gene. CDR1 and CDR2 (germline): SGHRS, YFSETQ. The CDR3 DNA follows: TGCGCCAGCAGCGGGGACAGGGCTGGAAACACCATATATTTT. This translates into CASSGDRAGNTIYF.

The V and J genes are TRBV29-1 and TRBJ2-6, with a possible D match to TRBD2 (6 bases). Trimming shortened V by 3 bases and J by 0 bases, and 15 bases separated the two germline ends. The CDR3 has 17 amino acids. CDR1 is SQVTM and CDR2 is ANQGSEA in the germline V gene. The CDR3 nucleotides are TGCAGCGTTGACTTTAGCGGATTTAACTCTGGGGCCAACGTCCTGACTTTC. Translating it yields CSVDFSGFNSGANVLTF. The full variable domain, its missing parts supplied by reference TRBV29-1 and TRBJ2-6, is SAVISQKPSRDICQRGTSLTIQCQVDSQVTMMFWYRQQPGQSLTLIATANQGSEATYESGFVIDKFPISRPNLTFSTLTVSNMSPEDSSIYLCSVDFSGFNSGANVLTFGAGSRLTVL.

There are many counts of this clonotype. The V and J genes are TRBV12-3 or TRBV12-4 and TRBJ2-5, with 7 nucleotides matching TRBD2. The CDR3 runs to 13 residues. Unmatched junction bases numbered 3, after V lost 3 bases and J lost 5 bases. CDR3 loop: CASSFVGGETQYF. Written as DNA, the CDR3 is TGTGCCAGCAGTTTCGTCGGGGGGGAGACCCAGTACTTC.

A few counts support this clonotype. The V gene is TRBV5-1, the J gene TRBJ2-3, with 14 bases aligning to TRBD2. The CDR3 is 19 amino acids. The J segment lost 1 base and the V segment lost 3 bases, leaving 10 bases of the junction unmatched. The V gene's germline CDR1 is SGHRS and CDR2 YFSETQ. This chain's CDR3 is CASSSGLAGGTPGTDTQYF. CDR3 nucleotides: TGCGCCAGCAGCTCCGGACTAGCGGGGGGTACCCCCGGCACAGATACGCAGTATTTT.

This clonotype occurred many times. Here the CDR3 reads CASSSGQVAGNTIYF. The CDR3 region has the DNA TGTGCCAGCAGTTCCGGACAGGTCGCTGGAAACACCATATATTTT. The J gene is TRBJ1-3, the V gene TRBV6-5; TRBD1 matches at 7 bases. The CDR3 spans 15 residues. V lost 4 bases and J lost 2; bases outside the gene matches: 5. Germline values: CDR1 MNHEY, CDR2 SVGAGI.

V is TRBV20-1 and J is TRBJ1-4, with D perhaps TRBD1 (6 bases). This CDR3 has 15 residues. With 1 base removed from V and 8 bases from J, the gap between germline ends came to 17 bases. The germline V gene encodes CDR1 DFQATT and CDR2 SNEGSKA (reference sequence). CDR3 loop: CSARARGGTREKLFF. CDR3 bases: TGCAGTGCTAGAGCTCGAGGGGGGACGCGCGAAAAACTGTTTTTT.

Ten or more counts support this clonotype. V and J are TRBV29-1 and TRBJ2-1, with TRBD2 matching 11 bases. With V trimmed by 4 bases and J by 11 bases, 4 bases remained unmatched. Germline-derived CDR1 and CDR2 are SQVTM and ANQGSEA. The CDR3 runs to 12 residues. The CDR3 region has the DNA TGCAGCGTTGTTCTAGCGGGGGGCCAGCAGTTCTTC. This encodes CSVVLAGGQQFF.

The sample holds many counts of this clonotype. This chain links TRBV4-1 with TRBJ1-2, with TRBD1 as a possible D gene (5 bases). The germline V and J ends were trimmed by 2 bases and 0 bases, with 22 bases remaining between them. CDR1 is MGHRA, CDR2 YSYEKL, per germline. CDR3 length: 19 residues. The CDR3 nucleotides read TGCGCCAGCAGCCAAATTCTGGGCCCGAAGGGGCAGGCTAACTATGGCTACACCTTC. Translating it yields CASSQILGPKGQANYGYTF.

The genes are TRBV6-6 and TRBJ2-7; D gene ambiguous. The V and J ends lost 5 bases and 5 bases respectively, with 10 bases between them. CDR1 MNHNY and CDR2 SVGAGI come from the germline V gene (reference sequence). The length of the CDR3 is 12 residues. CDR3 sequence reads: CASSRVRDEQYF. The CDR3 DNA follows: TGTGCCAGCAGTCGGGTTAGAGACGAGCAGTACTTC.

Ten or more counts support this clonotype. The chain recombines TRBV6-1 with TRBJ1-1; D uncertain. The CDR3 is 15 residues long. V lost 2 bases, J lost 3 bases, and 13 bases lay in between. Germline CDR1 and CDR2: MNHNS and SASEGT. For the CDR3, the DNA is TGTGCCAGCAGTGAATTGGTGGCGCTGGACACTGAAGCTTTCTTT. As protein: CASSELVALDTEAFF.

This clonotype was detected ten times or more. The chain is built from TRBV11-3 and TRBJ2-3; TRBD2 aligns across 12 bases. This CDR3 region has 16 residues. Germline V gene lookup returns CDR1 SGHNT and CDR2 YENEEA. J was trimmed by 2 bases and V by 3 bases; bases with no gene match: 3. CDR3 sequence: CASSLTSGSVTDTQYF. The CDR3 DNA reads as TGTGCCAGCAGCTTGACTAGCGGGAGTGTCACAGATACGCAGTATTTT.